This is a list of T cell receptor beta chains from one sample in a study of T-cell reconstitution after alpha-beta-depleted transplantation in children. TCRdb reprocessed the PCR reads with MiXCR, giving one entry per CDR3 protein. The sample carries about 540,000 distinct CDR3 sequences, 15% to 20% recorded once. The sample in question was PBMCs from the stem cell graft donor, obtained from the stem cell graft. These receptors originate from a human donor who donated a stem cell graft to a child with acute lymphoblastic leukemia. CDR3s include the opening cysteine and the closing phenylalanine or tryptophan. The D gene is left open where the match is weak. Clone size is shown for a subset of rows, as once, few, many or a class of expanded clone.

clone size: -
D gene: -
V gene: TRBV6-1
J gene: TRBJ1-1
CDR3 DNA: TGTGCCAGCAGCCATGGCTCGGGAAGAGGTGAAGCTTTCTTT
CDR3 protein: CASSHGSGRGEAFF

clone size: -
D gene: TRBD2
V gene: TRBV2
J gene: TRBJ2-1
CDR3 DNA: TGTGCCAGCAGACCGTATCTAGCGGGAGGGCCCAATGAGCAGTTCTTC
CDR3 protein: CASRPYLAGGPNEQFF

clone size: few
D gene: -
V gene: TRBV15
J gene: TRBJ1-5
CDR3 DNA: TGTGCCACCAGCCGCGAACAGGGCCTCAATCAGCCCCAGCATTTT
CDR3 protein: CATSREQGLNQPQHF

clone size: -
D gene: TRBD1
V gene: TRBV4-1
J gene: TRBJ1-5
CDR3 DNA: TGCGCCAGCAGCCAGACAGGGGGCGGGCAGCCCCAGCATTTT
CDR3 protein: CASSQTGGGQPQHF

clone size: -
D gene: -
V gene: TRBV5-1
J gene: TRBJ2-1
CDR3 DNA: TGCGCCAGCAGCTTGGTCACGGGAGCGGTAAATGAGCAGTTCTTC
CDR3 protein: CASSLVTGAVNEQFF

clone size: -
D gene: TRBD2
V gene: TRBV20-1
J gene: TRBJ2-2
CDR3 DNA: TGCAGTGCTAGAGATCGGACTAGCGGGACCGGGGAGCTGTTTTTT
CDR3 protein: CSARDRTSGTGELFF

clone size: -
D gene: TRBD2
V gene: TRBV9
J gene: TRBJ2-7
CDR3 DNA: TGTGCCAGCAGCGTAGAACTAGCGGGAGGGTTCTACGAGCAGTACTTC
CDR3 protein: CASSVELAGGFYEQYF

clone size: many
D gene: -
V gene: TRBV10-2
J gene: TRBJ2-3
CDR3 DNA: TGCGCCAGCAGACAGGGATCAGATACGCAGTATTTT
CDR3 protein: CASRQGSDTQYF

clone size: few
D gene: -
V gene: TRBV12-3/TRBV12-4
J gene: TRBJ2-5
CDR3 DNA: TGTGCCAGCAGTTTGGTGGGAGGCCTCTTAGAGACCCAGTACTTC
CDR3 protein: CASSLVGGLLETQYF

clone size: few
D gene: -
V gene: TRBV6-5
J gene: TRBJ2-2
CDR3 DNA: TGTGCCAGCAGTTACGGCAGGGAAGGCGCCGGGGAGCTGTTTTTT
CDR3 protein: CASSYGREGAGELFF

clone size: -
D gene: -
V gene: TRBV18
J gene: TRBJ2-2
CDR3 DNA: TGTGCCAGCTCACCAGTGGTAAAGCTCAACACCGGGGAGCTGTTTTTT
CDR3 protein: CASSPVVKLNTGELFF

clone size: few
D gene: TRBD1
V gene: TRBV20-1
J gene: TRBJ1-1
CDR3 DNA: TGCAGTGCTACAACAGGGGGTAACACTGAAGCTTTCTTT
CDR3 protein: CSATTGGNTEAFF

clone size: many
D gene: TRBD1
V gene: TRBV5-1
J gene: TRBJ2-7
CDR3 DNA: TGCGCCAGCAGCTTGTGGACAGGGATCTCCTACGAGCAGTACTTC
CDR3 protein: CASSLWTGISYEQYF

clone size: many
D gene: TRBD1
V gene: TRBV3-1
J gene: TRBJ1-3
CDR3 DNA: TGTGCCAGCAGCCCCCGGGACAGGGCTGGAAACACCATATATTTT
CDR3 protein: CASSPRDRAGNTIYF

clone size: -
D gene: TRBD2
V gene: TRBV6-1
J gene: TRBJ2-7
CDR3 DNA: TGTGCCAGCAAGATAGCGGGGACCTACGAGCAGTACTTC
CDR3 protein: CASKIAGTYEQYF

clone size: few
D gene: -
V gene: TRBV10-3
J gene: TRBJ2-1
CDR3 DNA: TGTGCCATCCGTCCCCCTCTAGCTCTCGAGCAGTTCTTC
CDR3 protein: CAIRPPLALEQFF

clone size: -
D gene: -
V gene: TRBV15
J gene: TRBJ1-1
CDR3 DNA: TGTGCCACCAGCACCGAGAACACTGAAGCTTTCTTT
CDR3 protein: CATSTENTEAFF

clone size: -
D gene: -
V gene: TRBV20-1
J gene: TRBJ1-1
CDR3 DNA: TGCAGTGCTAGACCCAGGACGGCGAACACTGAAGCTTTCTTT
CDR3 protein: CSARPRTANTEAFF

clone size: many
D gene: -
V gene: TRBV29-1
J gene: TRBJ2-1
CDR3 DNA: TGCAGCGTTGAGGGGGTTCGGGCGGGGCAGTTCTTC
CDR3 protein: CSVEGVRAGQFF

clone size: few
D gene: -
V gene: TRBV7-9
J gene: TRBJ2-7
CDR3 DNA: TGTGCCAGCAGCTCTCCAAGGAGGGGGACCTACGAGCAGTACTTC
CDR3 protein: CASSSPRRGTYEQYF

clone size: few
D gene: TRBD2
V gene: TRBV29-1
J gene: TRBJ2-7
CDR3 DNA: TGCAGCGTTGAAGGGGGGACTAGCGGAAGACTAGAGTGGGAGCAGTACTTC
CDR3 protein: CSVEGGTSGRLEWEQYF

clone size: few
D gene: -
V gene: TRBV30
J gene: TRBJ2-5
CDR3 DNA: TGTGCCTCCGCCGCCCGAGAAGAGACCCAGTACTTC
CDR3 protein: CASAAREETQYF

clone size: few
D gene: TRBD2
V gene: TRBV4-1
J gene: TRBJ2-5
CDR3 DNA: TGCGCCAGCAGCCAAAGGGGGCTAGCGGGAGAAGAGACCCAGTACTTC
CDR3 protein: CASSQRGLAGEETQYF

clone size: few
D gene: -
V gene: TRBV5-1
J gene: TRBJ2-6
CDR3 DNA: TGCGCCAGCAGCCGGGGACGGTCTTACTCTGGGGCCAACGTCCTGACTTTC
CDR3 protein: CASSRGRSYSGANVLTF

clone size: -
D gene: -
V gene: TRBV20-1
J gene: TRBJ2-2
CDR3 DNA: TGCAGTGCTAGCACTAGCCTCTTACCTTCGAACACCGGGGAGCTGTTTTTT
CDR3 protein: CSASTSLLPSNTGELFF